Listed below are T cell receptor beta chains from one sample, sequenced in a study of blood T cells in healthy people across ages. MiXCR was run by TCRdb on the 5' RACE reads, yielding one entry per CDR3 protein. The sample contains some 890,000 distinct CDR3 sequences, approximately 32% of which appear only once. These records were also assigned to another study, of T cells of mothers and their children.

Sequenced: blood. These receptors were taken from a woman between 35 and 50 years old in good health. The CDR3 runs from the conserved cysteine through the conserved F or W. D genes are given only for firm matches. The size of a clone is reported for some rows only, either as once, few or many, or as a class for expanded clones.

TRBV12-3/TRBV12-4	14	TRBJ2-3	-	TRBD2	TGTGCCAGCAGTTTCGCGGGAGGGCCAGATACGCAGTATTTT	CASSFAGGPDTQYF
TRBV7-9	17	TRBJ2-5	-	TRBD1	TGTGCCAGCAGCTTAGCGGCCAGGGACAGGGGACAAGAGACCCAGTACTTC	CASSLAARDRGQETQYF
TRBV20-1	13	TRBJ1-2	many	TRBD1	TGCAGTGCTCAACTTCAGGGGGACTATGGCTACACCTTC	CSAQLQGDYGYTF
TRBV5-1	15	TRBJ1-1	-	-	TGCGCCAGCAGCTTGGCCCCGGGGTCGGGCACTGAAGCTTTCTTT	CASSLAPGSGTEAFF
TRBV20-1	13	TRBJ1-5	many	-	TGCAGTGTCCAAGACCTGAAGGATCAGCCCCAGCATTTT	CSVQDLKDQPQHF
TRBV5-1	15	TRBJ2-2	many	-	TGCGCCAGCAGCTTGGGGCGGCTAAACACCGGGGAGCTGTTTTTT	CASSLGRLNTGELFF
TRBV20-1	15	TRBJ2-1	few	-	TGCAGTGCTAGCCCCACGGACGGGGCCGACAATGAGCAGTTCTTC	CSASPTDGADNEQFF
TRBV4-1	13	TRBJ1-5	few	-	TGCGCCAGCAGCCAAGCTCCAAATCAGCCCCAGCATTTT	CASSQAPNQPQHF
TRBV6-2/TRBV6-3	16	TRBJ2-3	many	-	TGTGCCAGCATCCGCGATCCACGACAAATCACAGATACGCAGTATTTT	CASIRDPRQITDTQYF
TRBV7-9	16	TRBJ2-5	-	TRBD2	TGTGCCAGCAGCCCTTGGACTAGCGGGGGGCCAGAGACCCAGTACTTC	CASSPWTSGGPETQYF
TRBV28	13	TRBJ1-6	-	TRBD1	TGTGCCAGCAGTTTAGACAGGGTAAAACCCCTCCACTTT	CASSLDRVKPLHF
TRBV6-5	15	TRBJ1-2	few	TRBD1	TGTGCCAGCAGGGAATCCGGGACAGGGCTATATGGCTACACCTTC	CASRESGTGLYGYTF
TRBV29-1	13	TRBJ2-7	-	-	TGCAGCGCCGTAATCTCCGGGGCCTACGAGCAGTACTTC	CSAVISGAYEQYF
TRBV6-5	14	TRBJ2-7	few	-	TGTGTCAGCAGTTACGGGGCAGGGGTCGACGAGCAGTACTTC	CVSSYGAGVDEQYF
TRBV10-3	16	TRBJ2-1	many	TRBD2	TGTGCCATCAGTGTAGATCCGGCTAGCGGTTCTAATGAGCAGTTCTTC	CAISVDPASGSNEQFF
TRBV7-2	16	TRBJ2-7	many	TRBD2	TGTGCCAGCAGCTTAGGATCTAGCGGGGGGGCTCGCGAGCAGTACTTC	CASSLGSSGGAREQYF
TRBV15	20	TRBJ1-5	few	TRBD1	TGTGCCACCAGCAGAGAATGGGGCAGGGGGCCGGAATATAGCAATCAGCCCCAGCATTTT	CATSREWGRGPEYSNQPQHF
TRBV28	18	TRBJ2-6	-	-	TGTGTCAGCAGTTTAGGGGGGAGACATCCGTCTGGGGCCAACGTCCTGACTTTC	CVSSLGGRHPSGANVLTF
TRBV20-1	15	TRBJ2-7	many	TRBD1	TGCAGTGCTAGAGATCCCCTCAGGGGGCAATCCGAGCAGTACTTC	CSARDPLRGQSEQYF
TRBV12-5	14	TRBJ1-2	many	TRBD1	TGTGCTAGTGGCCCGACAGGGGCCGACTATGGCTACACCTTC	CASGPTGADYGYTF
TRBV20-1	15	TRBJ1-1	few	TRBD1	TGCAGTGCAGGACCGGGACAGGGTTTTAACACTGAAGCTTTCTTT	CSAGPGQGFNTEAFF
TRBV20-1	13	TRBJ1-2	once	TRBD1	TGCAGTGCCGACGGACAGGGAACCTATGGCTACACCTTC	CSADGQGTYGYTF
TRBV4-1	15	TRBJ1-2	-	TRBD1	TGCGCCAGCAGCCAAGATCCTAGCAGGGGGGTAGGCTACACCTTC	CASSQDPSRGVGYTF
TRBV20-1	15	TRBJ2-5	-	TRBD2	TGCAGTGCTACCTTGACTAGCGGGGGGGTGGATGAGCAGTACTTC	CSATLTSGGVDEQYF
TRBV5-4	15	TRBJ1-2	-	-	TGTGCCAGCAGCTTGGAGGGGCCCCGACCGTATGGCTACACCTTC	CASSLEGPRPYGYTF
TRBV12-3/TRBV12-4	15	TRBJ2-7	-	-	TGTGCCAGCAGTCATAGACAGAGAGGACCCCACGAGCAGTACTTC	CASSHRQRGPHEQYF
TRBV20-1	11	TRBJ2-7	many	-	TGCAGTGCTACCCCCTCCTACGAGCAGTACTTC	CSATPSYEQYF
TRBV6-2/TRBV6-3	14	TRBJ2-1	few	-	TGTGCCAGCAGTTACGGGGGGATTAGCTTGCCACAGTTCTTC	CASSYGGISLPQFF
TRBV27	15	TRBJ2-7	many	TRBD1	TGTGCCAGCAGTTTAATGGGACAGGGAGTGTACGAGCAGTACTTC	CASSLMGQGVYEQYF
TRBV11-2	14	TRBJ1-2	few	-	TGTGCCAGCAGCGTGACCGACGGGTACTATGGCTACACCTTC	CASSVTDGYYGYTF
TRBV20-1	18	TRBJ2-3	-	-	TGCAGTGCTAGAGATATCTCCCAGGCGGCTAGAACAACAGATACGCAGTATTTT	CSARDISQAARTTDTQYF
TRBV20-1	13	TRBJ1-2	many	-	TGCAGTGCTTTAGACGGACACAACTATGGCTACACCTTC	CSALDGHNYGYTF
TRBV12-3/TRBV12-4	13	TRBJ1-3	-	-	TGTGCCAGCAGGACGAGCTCTGGAAACACCATATATTTT	CASRTSSGNTIYF
TRBV27	14	TRBJ2-7	-	-	TGTGCCAGCGCCGGGGGACAGAGCTCCTACGAGCAGTACTTC	CASAGGQSSYEQYF
TRBV6-6	14	TRBJ1-5	few	-	TGTGCCAGCAGTATCCCCCGAGAACGCCAGCCCCAGCATTTT	CASSIPRERQPQHF
TRBV29-1	13	TRBJ1-5	-	-	TGCAGCGTTGCGGCCAATATTGGTCAGCCCCAGCATTTT	CSVAANIGQPQHF
TRBV15	15	TRBJ2-7	many	-	TGTGCCACCAGCAGAGCGGGCGATCCAGCCTACGAGCAGTACTTC	CATSRAGDPAYEQYF
TRBV4-2	16	TRBJ2-7	-	-	TGTGCCAGCAGCCAAGATGGGGGTGGGTTATACTACGAGCAGTACTTC	CASSQDGGGLYYEQYF
TRBV6-6	11	TRBJ2-3	few	-	TGTGCCAGCCTCAAAGGGAATACGCAGTATTTT	CASLKGNTQYF
TRBV9	15	TRBJ2-1	-	-	TGTGCCGGCAGCGTAACGGCAGGTGGAGGCAATGAGCAGTTCTTC	CAGSVTAGGGNEQFF
TRBV5-1	15	TRBJ2-7	many	-	TGCGCCAGCAGCCCGGGGGACGGACGGCCCTACGAGCAGTACTTC	CASSPGDGRPYEQYF
TRBV5-1	15	TRBJ2-7	few	-	TGCGCCAGCAGCTTGGAAGGCATAGGGAGCTACGAGCAGTACTTC	CASSLEGIGSYEQYF
TRBV14	15	TRBJ1-6	few	TRBD1	TGTGCCAGCAGCCACGCGGGACAGACTAATTCACCCCTCCACTTT	CASSHAGQTNSPLHF
TRBV19	14	TRBJ2-7	-	-	TGTGCCAGTAGTAAACCGGGACAAGTCTACGAGCAGTACTTC	CASSKPGQVYEQYF
TRBV28	15	TRBJ1-1	-	-	TGTGCCAGCAGTCTCACAGGAGCCCCCAACACTGAAGCTTTCTTT	CASSLTGAPNTEAFF
TRBV28	17	TRBJ2-5	-	-	TGTGCCAGCGTCTCTCCCTTCCGAGGGGGGACACAAGAGACCCAGTACTTC	CASVSPFRGGTQETQYF
TRBV5-1	14	TRBJ2-1	-	-	TGCGCCAGCAGCTTGGCTCAGGTTAACAATGAGCAGTTCTTC	CASSLAQVNNEQFF
TRBV5-1	16	TRBJ2-1	-	-	TGCGCCAGCAGCAAGAGGGTAGTCGGTTACCACAATGAGCAGTTCTTC	CASSKRVVGYHNEQFF
TRBV10-3	18	TRBJ1-2	many	TRBD1	TGTGCCATCAGTGACCCGACCGGGACAGGCCCTACTAACTATGGCTACACCTTC	CAISDPTGTGPTNYGYTF
TRBV9	15	TRBJ2-3	few	TRBD2	TGTGCCAGCAGCGAGCCGGGACTAGCGGCAGATACGCAGTATTTT	CASSEPGLAADTQYF
TRBV27	16	TRBJ2-1	few	TRBD2	TGTGCCAGCAGACTAGCGGGGGGCCTCTCCTACAATGAGCAGTTCTTC	CASRLAGGLSYNEQFF
TRBV7-2	13	TRBJ2-7	many	-	TGTGCCAGCAGCTTTCAACACCCCTACGAGCAGTACTTC	CASSFQHPYEQYF
TRBV15	15	TRBJ1-1	few	-	TGTGCCACCAGCAGAGATGGGGGGGCCGGAACTGAAGCTTTCTTT	CATSRDGGAGTEAFF
TRBV11-3	15	TRBJ2-3	-	-	TGTGCCAGCAGCTTAGATGGACAGAGCACAGATACGCAGTATTTT	CASSLDGQSTDTQYF
TRBV5-5	13	TRBJ2-1	many	-	TGTGCCAGCAGCTTGACAGGTATCAATGAGCAGTTCTTC	CASSLTGINEQFF
TRBV15	16	TRBJ2-1	few	-	TGTGCCACCAGCTCCCCTCTGGGGGCTTTACCCAATGAGCAGTTCTTC	CATSSPLGALPNEQFF
TRBV24-1	13	TRBJ2-3	few	-	TGTGCCACCAGTGAAGGGAGCACAGATACGCAGTATTTT	CATSEGSTDTQYF
TRBV29-1	14	TRBJ1-2	few	-	TGCAGCGTCCCCCGGAATCAGGGCCCCTATGGCTACACCTTC	CSVPRNQGPYGYTF